This TCR beta chain was observed in a study of T cells in Graves' hyperthyroidism and ophthalmopathy. Across the study: Blood from the periphery was taken at initial diagnosis, before any treatment.

Trimming took 3 bases from V and 0 from J, leaving 6 bases between them. The CDR3 loop spans 13 amino acids. The germline gives CDR1 SGHDN, CDR2 FVKESK. RNA transcripts gave rise to amplified TCR beta CDR3 regions. First-round RT-PCR with HTBI primers amplified the TCR CDR3 region. MiXCR, run by TCRdb on the multiplex PCR reads, gives a single entry per CDR3 protein. The table shows a few hundred thousand distinct CDR3 sequences, with less than 20% occurring only once. Disease lasting under 3 months, a NOSPECS grade of at least 4, and a Clinical Activity Score of at least 3 were features of the ophthalmopathy patients. Lactation, pregnancy, other autoimmune disease or uncontrolled infection led to exclusion of patients. This clonotype was detected ten times or more.

This chain links TRBV14 with TRBJ2-7, with D hard to call. This TCR was recovered from a woman between 35 and 50 years old with Graves' ophthalmopathy. The source material was blood. The DNA of the CDR3 is TGTGCCAGCAGCCAGCCGAGCTCCTACGAGCAGTACTTC. Translated: CASSQPSSYEQYF.